This TCR beta chain was sequenced for a study of blood T cell repertoires in COVID-19. Only in-frame clones appear in the TCRdb table, and some are missing; sequencing was by immunoSEQ multiplex PCR. The data show more than 200,000 clones, roughly 80% seen once. In germline, CDR1 is LNHNV, CDR2 YYDKDF (reference sequence). The CDR3 is 14 amino acids. Trimming at V came to 4 bases and at J to 5 bases, leaving 5 bases not matched to a gene. This clone came up a few times. This clonotype originated in a woman older than 75 with active or convalescent COVID-19. The rearrangement links TRBV15 to TRBJ2-1; TRBD1 aligns across 7 bases. Sequenced: peripheral blood. The CDR3 DNA reads TGTGCCACCAGCAAAAGGACAGGAGACAATGAGCAGTTCTTC. This sequence encodes CATSKRTGDNEQFF.